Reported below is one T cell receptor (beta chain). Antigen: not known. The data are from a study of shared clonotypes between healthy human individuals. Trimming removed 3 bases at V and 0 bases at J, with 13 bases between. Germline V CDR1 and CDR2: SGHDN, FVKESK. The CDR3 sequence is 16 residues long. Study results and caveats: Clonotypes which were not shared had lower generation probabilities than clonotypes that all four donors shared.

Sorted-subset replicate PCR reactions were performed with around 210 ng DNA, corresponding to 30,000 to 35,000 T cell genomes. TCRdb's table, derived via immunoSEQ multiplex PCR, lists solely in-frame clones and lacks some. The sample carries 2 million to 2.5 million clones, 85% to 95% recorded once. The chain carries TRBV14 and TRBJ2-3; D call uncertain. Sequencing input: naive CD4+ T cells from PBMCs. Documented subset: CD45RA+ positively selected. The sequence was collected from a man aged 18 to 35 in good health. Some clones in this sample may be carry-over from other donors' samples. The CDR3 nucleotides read TGTGCCAGCAGCCATATGGAGCGAAGGAGCACAGATACGCAGTATTTT. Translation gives CASSHMERRSTDTQYF.